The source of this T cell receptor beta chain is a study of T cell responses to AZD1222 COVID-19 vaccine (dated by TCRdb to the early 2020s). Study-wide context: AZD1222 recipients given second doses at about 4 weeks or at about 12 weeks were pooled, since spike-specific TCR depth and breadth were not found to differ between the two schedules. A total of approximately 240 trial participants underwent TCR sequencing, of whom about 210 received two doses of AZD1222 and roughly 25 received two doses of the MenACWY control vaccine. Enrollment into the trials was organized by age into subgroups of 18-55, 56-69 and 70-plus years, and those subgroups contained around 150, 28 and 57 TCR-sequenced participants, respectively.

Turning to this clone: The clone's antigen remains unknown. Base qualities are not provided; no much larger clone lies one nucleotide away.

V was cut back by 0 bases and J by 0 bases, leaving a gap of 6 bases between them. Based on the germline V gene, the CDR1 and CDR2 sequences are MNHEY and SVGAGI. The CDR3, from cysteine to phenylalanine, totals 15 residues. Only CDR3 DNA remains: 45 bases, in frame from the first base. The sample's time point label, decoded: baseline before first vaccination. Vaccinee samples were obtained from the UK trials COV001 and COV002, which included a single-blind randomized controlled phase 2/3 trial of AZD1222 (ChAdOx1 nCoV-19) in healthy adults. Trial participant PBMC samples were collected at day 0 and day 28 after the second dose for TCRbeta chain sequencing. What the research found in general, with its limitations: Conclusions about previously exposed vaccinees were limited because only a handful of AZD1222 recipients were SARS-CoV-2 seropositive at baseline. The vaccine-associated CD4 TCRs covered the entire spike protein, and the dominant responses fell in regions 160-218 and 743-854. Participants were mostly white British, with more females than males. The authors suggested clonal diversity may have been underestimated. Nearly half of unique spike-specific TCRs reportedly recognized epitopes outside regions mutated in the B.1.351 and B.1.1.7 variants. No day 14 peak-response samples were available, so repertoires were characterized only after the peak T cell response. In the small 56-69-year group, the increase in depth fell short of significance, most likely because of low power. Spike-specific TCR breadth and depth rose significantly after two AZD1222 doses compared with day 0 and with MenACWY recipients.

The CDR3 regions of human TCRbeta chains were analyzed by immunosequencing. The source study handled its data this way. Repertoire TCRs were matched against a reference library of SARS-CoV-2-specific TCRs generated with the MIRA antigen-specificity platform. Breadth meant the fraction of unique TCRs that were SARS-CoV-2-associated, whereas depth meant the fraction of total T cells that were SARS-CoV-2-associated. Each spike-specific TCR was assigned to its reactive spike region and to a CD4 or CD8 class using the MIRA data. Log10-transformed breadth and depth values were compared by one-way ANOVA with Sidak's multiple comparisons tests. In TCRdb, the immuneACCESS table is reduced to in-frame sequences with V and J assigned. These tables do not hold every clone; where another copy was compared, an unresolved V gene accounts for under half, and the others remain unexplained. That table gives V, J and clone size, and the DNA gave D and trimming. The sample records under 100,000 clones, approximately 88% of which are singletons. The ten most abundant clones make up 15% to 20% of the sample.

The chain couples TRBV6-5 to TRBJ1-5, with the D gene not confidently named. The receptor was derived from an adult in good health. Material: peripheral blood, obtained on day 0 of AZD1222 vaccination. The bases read TGTGCCAGCAGTTACTCGTCCGTTAGCAATCAGCCCCAGCATTTT. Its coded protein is CASSYSSVSNQPQHF.